This TCR beta chain comes out of a study of glioma-infiltrating T cells after dendritic cell vaccination. For the study at large: At biweekly intervals, patients got three intradermal dendritic cell vaccine injections.

Input was approximately 2.2 ug genomic DNA, or all available if less. Profiling relied on immunoSEQ multiplex PCR, and the TCRdb table lists in-frame clones only, not all of them. The sample lists some 100,000 clones; about 85% were seen once. This CDR3 has 15 amino acids. The germline gives CDR1 SEHNR, CDR2 FQNEAQ (reference sequence). V was shortened by 5 bases and J by 0 bases, with 12 bases between the two germline ends. Selection required adequate fresh-frozen tumor tissue plus more than two years' survival data. Specimen: blood, collected before dendritic cell vaccination. The genes are TRBV7-9 and TRBJ2-3; D may be TRBD1 (6 bases). This receptor was obtained from a human donor with glioblastoma. The CDR3 is CASSAGTLSTDTQYF. As DNA, the CDR3 is TGTGCCAGCAGCGCCGGGACATTGAGCACAGATACGCAGTATTTT.